These 29 T cell receptor beta chains were sequenced from one sample in a study of blood T cell repertoires in COVID-19. The assay was immunoSEQ multiplex PCR, and TCRdb's table has in-frame clones only and misses some. The sample holds some 420,000 clones, approximately 90% seen once. The sequenced sample was PBMCs or T cells enriched from blood (not recorded which). These receptors were taken from a man younger than 40 who had recovered from COVID-19.

This clone occurred once. The chain has TRBV7-9 and TRBJ1-5, with D unclear. The V and J ends lost 2 bases and 3 bases respectively, with 8 bases between them. This CDR3 has 14 amino acids. Germline-derived CDR1 and CDR2 are SEHNR and FQNEAQ (reference sequence). The CDR3 loop is CASSLTTVNQPQHF. The CDR3 DNA reads TGTGCCAGCAGCTTAACAACAGTCAATCAGCCCCAGCATTTT.

J is TRBJ2-7 and V is TRBV13; 9 nucleotides align to TRBD2. CDR1 PRHDT and CDR2 FYEKMQ come from the germline V gene (reference sequence). J lost 4 bases, V lost 5 bases, and 9 bases had no gene match. The CDR3 length is 15 residues. DNA for the CDR3: TGTGCCAGCAGCCTATATAGCGGGAGTTCGTACGAGCAGTACTTC. Translating it yields CASSLYSGSSYEQYF.

This chain's CDR3 is CASSEGQGGSTEAFF. CDR3 DNA sequence: TGCGCCAGCAGCGAAGGACAGGGAGGGAGCACTGAAGCTTTCTTT. The chain uses TRBV5-1 and TRBJ1-1, with 8 bases lining up with TRBD1. V trimming: 4 bases; J trimming: 4 bases; junction bases outside the gene matches: 9. The CDR3 extends over 15 amino acids. The germline V gene has CDR1 SGHRS and CDR2 YFSETQ.

J is TRBJ2-1 and V is TRBV7-2, with 8 bases lining up with TRBD2. J gave up 4 bases and V 1 base, and 3 bases lay outside the gene matches. This CDR3 region has 15 residues. Germline V gives CDR1 SGHTA, CDR2 FQGNSA. CDR3 DNA: TGTGCCAGCAGCTTAGTCCCTAGCGGGTACAATGAGCAGTTCTTC. This codes for CASSLVPSGYNEQFF.

The chain couples TRBV9 to TRBJ1-3; 7 nucleotides agree with TRBD1. The CDR3 is made up of 16 amino acids. The germline V gene has CDR1 SGDLS and CDR2 YYNGEE. The V and J ends lost 4 bases and 4 bases, in that order; junction bases with no gene match: 11. CDR3 in amino acids: CASSPHRGVVGNTIYF. The CDR3, as DNA: TGTGCCAGCAGCCCCCACAGGGGAGTGGTAGGAAACACCATATATTTT. The complete variable domain, with remaining parts taken from reference TRBV9 and TRBJ1-3, reads DSGVTQTPKHLITATGQRVTLRCSPRSGDLSVYWYQQSLDQGLQFLIQYYNGEERAKGNILERFSAQQFPDLHSELNLSSLELGDSALYFCASSPHRGVVGNTIYFGEGSWLTVV.

This chain uses TRBV7-9 with TRBJ2-5, with no clear D. This CDR3 is 14 amino acids long. Per the germline V gene, CDR1 is SEHNR and CDR2 is FQNEAQ (reference sequence). V lost 3 bases and J 5 bases, leaving 13 bases between the germline ends. CDR3 bases: TGTGCCAGCAGCTTGCAGGCCCCTTGGGAGACCCAGTACTTC. Its translation is CASSLQAPWETQYF.

The chain links TRBV9 to TRBJ2-1; 13 nucleotides agree with TRBD2. The CDR3 extends over 19 amino acids. Germline V lookup: CDR1 SGDLS, CDR2 YYNGEE. After removal of 4 bases from V and 7 bases from J, the junction contained 17 bases not matched to a gene. CDR3 nucleotide sequence: TGTGCCAGCAGCCCAACACTAGCGGGAGGGCGGGCAAGTCGAAATGAGCAGTTCTTC. Translation: CASSPTLAGGRASRNEQFF.

The chain joins TRBV4-1 to TRBJ2-3, with 8 bases aligning to TRBD1. Unmatched junction bases numbered 9, after V lost 4 bases and J lost 0 bases. Germline CDR1 is MGHRA and CDR2 is YSYEKL. The CDR3 covers 17 residues. CDR3: CASSLWGQGASTDTQYF. As DNA, the CDR3 is TGCGCCAGCAGCCTCTGGGGCCAGGGGGCGAGCACAGATACGCAGTATTTT.

The chain joins TRBV19 to TRBJ1-5; 7 nucleotides align to TRBD1. Trimming removed 7 bases from V and 0 bases from J; junction bases left unmatched: 15. CDR1 and CDR2 (germline): LNHDA, SQIVND (reference sequence). The CDR3 is made up of 18 amino acids. The CDR3 loop reads CASNIRGRGVSSNQPQHF. CDR3 nucleotide sequence: TGTGCCAGTAACATTAGGGGCAGGGGGGTGAGTAGCAATCAGCCCCAGCATTTT.

J is TRBJ2-2 and V is TRBV24-1, with 8 bases fitting TRBD2. Germline-derived CDR1 and CDR2 are KGHDR and SFDVKD. Trimming at V came to 3 bases and at J to 1 base, leaving 9 bases not matched to a gene. The CDR3 has 18 residues. The CDR3 region has the DNA TGTGCCACCAGTGATCGCCCCCGGACTAGCCAGAACACCGGGGAGCTGTTTTTT. It encodes CATSDRPRTSQNTGELFF.

The V gene is TRBV6-5, the J gene TRBJ1-6, with TRBD1 matching over 8 bases. Trimming took 7 bases from V and 7 from J; bases not matched to a gene: 3. Germline V gene sequence: CDR1 MNHEY, CDR2 SVGAGI. This CDR3 comprises 13 residues. The CDR3 spells CASMTGVNSPLHF. The DNA for the CDR3 is TGTGCCAGCATGACAGGGGTGAATTCACCCCTCCACTTT.

The chain carries TRBV4-1 and TRBJ2-7; no clear D gene. The CDR3 runs 13 residues. CDR1 is MGHRA, CDR2 YSYEKL, per germline. Trimming took off 2 bases at V and 5 bases at J, with 10 bases between the two ends. Here the CDR3 reads CASSQSFRDEQYF. For the CDR3, the DNA is TGCGCCAGCAGCCAATCCTTTAGAGACGAGCAGTACTTC.

The gene calls are TRBV5-1 and TRBJ1-4; 7 nucleotides match TRBD1. The CDR3 consists of 16 residues. Looked up from germline, CDR1 is SGHRS and CDR2 is YFSETQ. Trimming at V came to 0 bases and at J to 6 bases, leaving 8 bases not matched to a gene. The CDR3 DNA follows: TGCGCCAGCAGCTTGGGCCACACAGGGGATTATGAAAAACTGTTTTTT. Amino acid sequence: CASSLGHTGDYEKLFF.

J is TRBJ1-6 and V is TRBV11-2, with D unclear. This CDR3 is built from 14 residues. Trimming took off 3 bases at V and 7 bases at J, with 10 bases between the two ends. Germline V gene data show CDR1 as SGHAT and CDR2 as FQNNGV. This chain's CDR3 is CASSFQATNSPLHF. DNA for the CDR3: TGTGCCAGCAGCTTTCAGGCGACCAATTCACCCCTCCACTTT.

This clone has only one observation. This chain connects TRBV28 to TRBJ2-3, with TRBD2 identical over 10 bases. Germline values: CDR1 MDHEN, CDR2 SYDVKM. The CDR3 is made up of 15 amino acids. V lost 4 bases and J lost 5; bases outside the gene matches: 6. CDR3: CASSSTSGTIDTQYF. The DNA for the CDR3 is TGTGCCAGCAGTTCAACTAGCGGGACGATAGATACGCAGTATTTT.

The chain joins TRBV28 to TRBJ2-1; 10 nucleotides line up with TRBD2. The CDR3 runs 15 residues. In germline, CDR1 is MDHEN, CDR2 SYDVKM. The trim removed 4 bases at V and 4 bases at J, leaving 4 bases unmatched. The CDR3: CASSSSSGSYNEQFF. In DNA, the CDR3 is TGTGCCAGCAGTTCCTCTAGCGGGAGTTACAATGAGCAGTTCTTC.

The chain employs TRBV9 and TRBJ1-1, with 7 bases fitting TRBD1. V shed 0 bases and J 8 bases; nucleotides not matched to a gene: 13. This CDR3 contains 16 residues. In germline, CDR1 is SGDLS, CDR2 YYNGEE. The CDR3 protein is CASSVGVGSRDSEAFF. In DNA, the CDR3 is TGTGCCAGCAGCGTAGGGGTCGGATCCAGGGACAGCGAAGCTTTCTTT.

This clone was found once. This chain uses TRBV19 with TRBJ1-5; no reliable D call. CDR1 is LNHDA and CDR2 is SQIVND in the germline V gene (reference sequence). The CDR3 length is 14 residues. V gave up 5 bases and J gave up 9 bases, with 17 bases separating them. The CDR3: CASSAPETILPQHF. CDR3 in DNA: TGTGCCAGTAGTGCCCCAGAGACAATATTGCCCCAGCATTTT.

This rearrangement joins TRBV10-3 to TRBJ1-5, with TRBD1 matching 8 bases. The V gene end was trimmed by 5 bases and the J gene end by 7 bases; junction bases not matched to a gene: 10. The CDR3 extends over 15 amino acids. The germline gives CDR1 ENHRY, CDR2 SYGVKD. The CDR3: CAISPGTGGHQPQHF. The CDR3 region has the DNA TGTGCCATCAGTCCCGGGACAGGAGGGCACCAGCCCCAGCATTTT.

The V call is TRBV27, the J call TRBJ2-3; perhaps TRBD2 as D (5 bases). The CDR3 loop spans 11 amino acids. V was shortened by 7 bases and J by 5 bases, with 7 bases between the two germline ends. Germline values: CDR1 MNHEY, CDR2 SMNVEV (reference sequence). This CDR3 is CASIGGDTQYF. In nucleotides, the CDR3 is TGTGCCAGCATTGGAGGAGATACGCAGTATTTT.

The J gene is TRBJ1-1, the V gene TRBV9, with 7 bases that match TRBD1. The CDR3 spans 15 residues. V was pared by 4 bases and J by 1 base, with 7 bases of the junction left unmatched. In germline, CDR1 is SGDLS, CDR2 YYNGEE. The CDR3 loop is CASSSSGQPNTEAFF. DNA for the CDR3: TGTGCCAGCAGCTCCTCGGGACAGCCGAACACTGAAGCTTTCTTT.

The chain uses TRBV7-2 and TRBJ2-3; 9 nucleotides agree with TRBD2. The CDR3 spans 16 residues. J gave up 3 bases and V 1 base, and 5 bases lay outside the gene matches. CDR1 is SGHTA, CDR2 FQGNSA, per germline. CDR3 coding DNA: TGTGCCAGCAGCTTAGTTAGCGGGGGAGGGACAGATACGCAGTATTTT. Its protein is CASSLVSGGGTDTQYF. The complete variable domain, with remaining parts taken from reference TRBV7-2 and TRBJ2-3, reads GAGVSQSPSNKVTEKGKDVELRCDPISGHTALYWYRQSLGQGLEFLIYFQGNSAPDKSGLPSDRFSAERTGGSVSTLTIQRTQQEDSAVYLCASSLVSGGGTDTQYFGPGTRLTVL.

The chain has TRBV28 and TRBJ1-2, with a possible D match to TRBD1 (6 bases). This CDR3 contains 13 residues. The ends were cut back, 1 base at V and 6 bases at J, with 9 bases in the middle. Germline V CDR1 and CDR2: MDHEN, SYDVKM. CDR3 nucleotide sequence: TGTGCCAGCAGTTTATTTCAGGGGCATGGCTACACCTTC. The encoded protein is CASSLFQGHGYTF.

The rearrangement links TRBV19 to TRBJ1-2; TRBD1 agrees at 9 bases. Germline V gene data show CDR1 as LNHDA and CDR2 as SQIVND (reference sequence). The V segment lost 6 bases and the J segment 6 bases; nucleotides outside the gene matches: 5. The CDR3 runs 13 residues. DNA of the CDR3: TGTGCCAGTAGGGACAGGGGTGAGGATGGCTACACCTTC. It yields the protein CASRDRGEDGYTF. The whole variable domain, filled in from reference TRBV19 and TRBJ1-2, reads DGGITQSPKYLFRKEGQNVTLSCEQNLNHDAMYWYRQDPGQGLRLIYYSQIVNDFQKGDIAEGYSVSREKKESFPLTVTSAQKNPTAFYLCASRDRGEDGYTFGSGTRLTVV.

J is TRBJ1-2 and V is TRBV5-4; the D is unclear. The CDR3 consists of 14 residues. Trimming stripped 3 bases from V and 4 bases from J, with 13 bases between. The germline V gene encodes CDR1 SGHNT and CDR2 YYREEE (reference sequence). The DNA for the CDR3 is TGTGCCAGCAGCTCCGGCACGGGGATCTATGGCTACACCTTC. This codes for CASSSGTGIYGYTF.

V usage is TRBV19 and J usage is TRBJ2-1; 10 nucleotides align to TRBD2. Trimming took 0 bases from V and 8 from J; bases not matched to a gene: 10. There are 17 residues in the CDR3. Germline CDR1 LNHDA, CDR2 SQIVND (reference sequence). The chain's CDR3 is CASSIDPGAGGTDEQFF. The CDR3 region has the DNA TGTGCCAGTAGTATAGACCCCGGAGCGGGAGGGACCGATGAGCAGTTCTTC. The variable domain in full, with the rest retrieved from reference TRBV19 and TRBJ2-1, is DGGITQSPKYLFRKEGQNVTLSCEQNLNHDAMYWYRQDPGQGLRLIYYSQIVNDFQKGDIAEGYSVSREKKESFPLTVTSAQKNPTAFYLCASSIDPGAGGTDEQFFGPGTRLTVL.

The J gene is TRBJ1-3, the V gene TRBV27; D is perhaps TRBD1 (6 bases). The V gene's germline CDR1 is MNHEY and CDR2 SMNVEV (reference sequence). This CDR3 is 15 amino acids long. V lost 4 bases to trimming and J lost 2 bases, with 12 bases between them. The CDR3 here is CASSSRGGPGNTIYF. The CDR3 DNA is TGTGCCAGCAGTTCCCGCGGGGGCCCTGGAAACACCATATATTTT.

V usage is TRBV2 and J usage is TRBJ2-1; a possible D gene is TRBD2 (6 bases). Trimming stripped 3 bases from V and 8 bases from J, with 17 bases between. Germline V lookup: CDR1 SNHLY, CDR2 FYNNEI. The CDR3 has 15 amino acids. The CDR3 region is CASSERLATSDEQFF. The CDR3 DNA reads as TGTGCCAGCAGTGAGCGGCTAGCGACGTCCGATGAGCAGTTCTTC.

The chain recombines TRBV12-3 or TRBV12-4 with TRBJ1-1; D not certain. V dropped 7 bases and J dropped 7 bases, with 16 bases sitting between them. CDR3 length equals 13 residues. The CDR3 DNA reads TGTGCCAGCAACTTAGGAGGGTTCGGTGAAGCTTTCTTT. Translating it yields CASNLGGFGEAFF.